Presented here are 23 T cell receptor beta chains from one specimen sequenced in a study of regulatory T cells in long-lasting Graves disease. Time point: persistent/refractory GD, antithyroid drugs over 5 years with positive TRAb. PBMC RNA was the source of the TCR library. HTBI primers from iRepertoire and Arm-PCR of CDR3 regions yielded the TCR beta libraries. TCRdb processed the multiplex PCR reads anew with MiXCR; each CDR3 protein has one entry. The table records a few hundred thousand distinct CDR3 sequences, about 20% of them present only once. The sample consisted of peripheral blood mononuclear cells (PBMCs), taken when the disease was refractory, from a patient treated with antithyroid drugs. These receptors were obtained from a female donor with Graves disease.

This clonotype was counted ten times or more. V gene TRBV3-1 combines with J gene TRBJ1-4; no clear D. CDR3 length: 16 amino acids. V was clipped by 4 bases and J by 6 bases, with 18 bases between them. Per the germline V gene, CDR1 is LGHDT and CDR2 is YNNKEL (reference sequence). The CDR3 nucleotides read TGTGCCAGCAGCCGCCCGTACAGTCGTCGGGATGAAAAACTGTTTTTT. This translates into CASSRPYSRRDEKLFF.

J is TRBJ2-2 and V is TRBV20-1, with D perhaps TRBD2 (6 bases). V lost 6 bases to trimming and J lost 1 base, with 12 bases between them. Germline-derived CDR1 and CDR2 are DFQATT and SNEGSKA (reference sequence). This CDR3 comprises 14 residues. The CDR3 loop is CSATLAKNTGELFF. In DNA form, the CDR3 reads TGCAGTGCAACGCTAGCGAAGAACACCGGGGAGCTGTTTTTT.

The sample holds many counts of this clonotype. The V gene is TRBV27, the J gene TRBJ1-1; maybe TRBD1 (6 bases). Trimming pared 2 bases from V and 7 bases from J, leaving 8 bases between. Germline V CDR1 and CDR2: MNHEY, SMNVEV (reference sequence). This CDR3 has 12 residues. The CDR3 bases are TGTGCCAGCAGTTTAGGGGGGCTTGAAGCTTTCTTT. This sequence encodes CASSLGGLEAFF.

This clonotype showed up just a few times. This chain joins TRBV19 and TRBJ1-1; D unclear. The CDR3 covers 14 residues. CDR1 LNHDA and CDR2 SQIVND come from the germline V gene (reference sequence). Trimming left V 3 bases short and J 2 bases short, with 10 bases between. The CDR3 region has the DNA TGTGCCAGTAGTATCGGAGCGAGTAACACTGAAGCTTTCTTT. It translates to CASSIGASNTEAFF.

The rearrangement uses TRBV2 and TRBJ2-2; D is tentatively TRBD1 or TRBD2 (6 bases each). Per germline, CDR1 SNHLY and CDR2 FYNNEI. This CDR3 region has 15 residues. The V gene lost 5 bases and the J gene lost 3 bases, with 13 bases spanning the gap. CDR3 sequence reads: CASSHREVDTGELFF. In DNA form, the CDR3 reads TGTGCCAGCAGTCACAGGGAGGTGGACACCGGGGAGCTGTTTTTT.

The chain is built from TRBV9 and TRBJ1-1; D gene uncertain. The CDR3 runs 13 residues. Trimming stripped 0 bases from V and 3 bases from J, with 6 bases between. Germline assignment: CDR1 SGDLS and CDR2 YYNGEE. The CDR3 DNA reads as TGTGCCAGCAGCGTAGCTTCGGACACTGAAGCTTTCTTT. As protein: CASSVASDTEAFF.

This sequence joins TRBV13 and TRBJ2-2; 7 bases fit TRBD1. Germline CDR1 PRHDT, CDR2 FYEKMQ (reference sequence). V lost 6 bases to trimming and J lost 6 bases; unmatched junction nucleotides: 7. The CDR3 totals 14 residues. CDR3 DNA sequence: TGTGCCAGCAGGGACCTTGGACAGGCCGGGGAGCTGTTTTTT. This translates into CASRDLGQAGELFF.

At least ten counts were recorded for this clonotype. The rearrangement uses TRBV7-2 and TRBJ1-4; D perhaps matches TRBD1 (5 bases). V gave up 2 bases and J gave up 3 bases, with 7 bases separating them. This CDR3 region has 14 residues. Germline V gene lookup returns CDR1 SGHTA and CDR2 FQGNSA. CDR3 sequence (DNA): TGTGCCAGCAGCTTACTAGGGGCTAATGAAAAACTGTTTTTT. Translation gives CASSLLGANEKLFF.

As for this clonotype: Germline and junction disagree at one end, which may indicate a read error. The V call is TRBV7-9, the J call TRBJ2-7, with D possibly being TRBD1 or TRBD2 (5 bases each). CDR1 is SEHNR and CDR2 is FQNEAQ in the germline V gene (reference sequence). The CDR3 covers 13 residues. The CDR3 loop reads CASSSVGRDRRDF. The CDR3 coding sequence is TGTGCCAGCAGCTCTGTGGGTAGGGACCGACGGGACTTC.

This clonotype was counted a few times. The CDR3 loop is CASSIRGGGGETQYF. The CDR3 DNA follows: TGTGCCAGTAGTATCCGAGGAGGGGGTGGAGAGACCCAGTACTTC. The genes are TRBV19 and TRBJ2-5; D assignment may be TRBD1 or TRBD2 (6 bases each). V dropped 3 bases and J dropped 4 bases, with 15 bases sitting between them. This CDR3 is built from 15 residues. Germline values: CDR1 LNHDA, CDR2 SQIVND (reference sequence).

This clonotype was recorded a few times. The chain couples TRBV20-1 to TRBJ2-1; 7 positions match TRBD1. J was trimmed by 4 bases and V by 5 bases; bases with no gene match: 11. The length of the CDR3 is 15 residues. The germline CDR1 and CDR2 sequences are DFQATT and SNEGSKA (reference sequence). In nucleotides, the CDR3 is TGCAGTGCTTTTCAGACAGGGAGAAATTACAATGAGCAGTTCTTC. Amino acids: CSAFQTGRNYNEQFF.

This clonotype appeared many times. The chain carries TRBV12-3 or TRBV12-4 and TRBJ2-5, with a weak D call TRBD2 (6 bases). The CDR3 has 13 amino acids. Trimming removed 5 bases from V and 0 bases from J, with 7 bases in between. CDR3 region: CASSGDYQETQYF. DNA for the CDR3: TGTGCCAGCAGTGGGGACTACCAAGAGACCCAGTACTTC.

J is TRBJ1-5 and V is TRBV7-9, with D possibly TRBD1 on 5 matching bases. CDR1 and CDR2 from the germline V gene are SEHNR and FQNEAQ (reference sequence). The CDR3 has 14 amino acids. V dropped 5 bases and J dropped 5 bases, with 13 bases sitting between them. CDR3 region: CASSARDGDQPQHF. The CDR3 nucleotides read TGTGCCAGCAGCGCACGGGACGGTGATCAGCCCCAGCATTTT. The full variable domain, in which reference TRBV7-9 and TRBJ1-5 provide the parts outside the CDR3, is DTGVSQNPRHKITKRGQNVTFRCDPISEHNRLYWYRQTLGQGPEFLTYFQNEAQLEKSRLLSDRFSAERPKGSFSTLEIQRTEQGDSAMYLCASSARDGDQPQHFGDGTRLSIL.

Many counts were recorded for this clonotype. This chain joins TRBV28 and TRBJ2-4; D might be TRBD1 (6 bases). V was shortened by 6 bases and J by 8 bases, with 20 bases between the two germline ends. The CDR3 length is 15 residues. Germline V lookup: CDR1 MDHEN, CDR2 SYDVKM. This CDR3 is CASSRLGTSTHIQYF. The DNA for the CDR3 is TGTGCCAGCAGCCGACTCGGGACATCGACACACATTCAGTACTTC.

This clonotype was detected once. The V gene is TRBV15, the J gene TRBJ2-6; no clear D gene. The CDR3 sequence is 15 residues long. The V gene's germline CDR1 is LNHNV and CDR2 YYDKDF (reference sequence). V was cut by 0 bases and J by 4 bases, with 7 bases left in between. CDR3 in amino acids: CATSRDKSGANVLTF. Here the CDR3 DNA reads TGTGCCACCAGCAGAGATAAATCCGGGGCCAACGTCCTGACTTTC. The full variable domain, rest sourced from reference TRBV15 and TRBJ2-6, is DAMVIQNPRYQVTQFGKPVTLSCSQTLNHNVMYWYQQKSSQAPKLLFHYYDKDFNNEADTPDNFQSRRPNTSFCFLDIRSPGLGDTAMYLCATSRDKSGANVLTFGAGSRLTVL.

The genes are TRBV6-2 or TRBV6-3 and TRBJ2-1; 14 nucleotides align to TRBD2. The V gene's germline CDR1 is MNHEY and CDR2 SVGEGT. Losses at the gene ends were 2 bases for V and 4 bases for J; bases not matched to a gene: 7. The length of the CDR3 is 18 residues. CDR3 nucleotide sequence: TGTGCCAGCAGTTACGGTTGGACTAGCGGGAGGTCGTACAATGAGCAGTTCTTC. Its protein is CASSYGWTSGRSYNEQFF.

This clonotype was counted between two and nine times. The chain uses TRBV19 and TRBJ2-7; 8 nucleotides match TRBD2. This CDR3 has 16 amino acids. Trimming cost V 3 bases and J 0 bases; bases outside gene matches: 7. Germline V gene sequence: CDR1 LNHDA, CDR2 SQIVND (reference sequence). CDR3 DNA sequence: TGTGCCAGTAGTATGCTCGGGGGGGAAAGCTCCTACGAGCAGTACTTC. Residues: CASSMLGGESSYEQYF.

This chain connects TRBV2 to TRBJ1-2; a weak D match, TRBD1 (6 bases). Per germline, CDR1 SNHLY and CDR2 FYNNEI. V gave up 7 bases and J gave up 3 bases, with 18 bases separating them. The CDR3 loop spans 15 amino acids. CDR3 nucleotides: TGTGCCAGCATAGGCCAGGGGCACGGTGACTATGGCTACACCTTC. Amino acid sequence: CASIGQGHGDYGYTF. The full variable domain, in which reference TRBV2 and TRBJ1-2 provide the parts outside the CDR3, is EPEVTQTPSHQVTQMGQEVILRCVPISNHLYFYWYRQILGQKVEFLVSFYNNEISEKSEIFDDQFSVERPDGSNFTLKIRSTKLEDSAMYFCASIGQGHGDYGYTFGSGTRLTVV.

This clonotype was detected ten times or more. As DNA, the CDR3 is TGCAGTGCTAGTGAGGGGGCAACTAATGAAAAACTGTTTTTT. Encoded protein: CSASEGATNEKLFF. The chain employs TRBV20-1 and TRBJ1-4, with a weak D call TRBD1 (6 bases). V was shortened by 3 bases and J by 0 bases, with 8 bases between the two germline ends. Germline CDR1 reads DFQATT; CDR2 reads SNEGSKA (reference sequence). The length of the CDR3 is 14 residues.

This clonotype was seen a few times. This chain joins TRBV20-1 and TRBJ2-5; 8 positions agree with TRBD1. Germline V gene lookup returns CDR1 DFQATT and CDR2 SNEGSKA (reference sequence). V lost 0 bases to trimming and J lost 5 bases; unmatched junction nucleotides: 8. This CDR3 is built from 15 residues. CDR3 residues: CSARDLTGVLETQYF. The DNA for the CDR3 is TGCAGTGCTAGAGATTTGACAGGGGTTTTGGAGACCCAGTACTTC.

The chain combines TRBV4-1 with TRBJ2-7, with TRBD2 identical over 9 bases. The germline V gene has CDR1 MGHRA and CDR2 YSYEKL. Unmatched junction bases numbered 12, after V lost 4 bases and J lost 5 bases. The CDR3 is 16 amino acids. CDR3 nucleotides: TGCGCCAGCAGCCTAAGGGGGCGGGGGGGCCAGGACGAGCAGTACTTC. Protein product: CASSLRGRGGQDEQYF.

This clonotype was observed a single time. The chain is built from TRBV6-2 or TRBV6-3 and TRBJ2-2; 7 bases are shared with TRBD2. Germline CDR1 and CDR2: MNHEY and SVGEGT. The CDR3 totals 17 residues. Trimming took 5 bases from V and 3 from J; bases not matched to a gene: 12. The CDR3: CASSPGVGRRYTGELFF. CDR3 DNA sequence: TGTGCCAGCAGTCCCGGTGTCGGGAGGAGGTACACCGGGGAGCTGTTTTTT.

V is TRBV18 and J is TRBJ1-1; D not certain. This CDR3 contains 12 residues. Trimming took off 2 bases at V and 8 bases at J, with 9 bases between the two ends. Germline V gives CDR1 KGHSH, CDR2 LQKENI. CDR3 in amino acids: CASSPETAEAFF. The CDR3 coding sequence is TGTGCCAGCTCACCAGAAACAGCCGAAGCTTTCTTT.